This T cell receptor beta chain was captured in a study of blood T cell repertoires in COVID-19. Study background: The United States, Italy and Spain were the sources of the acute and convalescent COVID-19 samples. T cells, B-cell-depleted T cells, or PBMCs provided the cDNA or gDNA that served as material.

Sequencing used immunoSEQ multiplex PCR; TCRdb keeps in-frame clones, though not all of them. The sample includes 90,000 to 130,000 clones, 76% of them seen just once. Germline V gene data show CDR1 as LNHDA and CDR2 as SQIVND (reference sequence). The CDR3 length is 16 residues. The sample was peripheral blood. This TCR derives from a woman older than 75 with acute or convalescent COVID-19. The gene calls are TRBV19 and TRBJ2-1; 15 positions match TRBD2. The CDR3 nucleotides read TGTGCTACCCGTATCGGGACTAGCGGGAGGCTAAATGAGCAGTTCTTC. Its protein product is CATRIGTSGRLNEQFF.